This T cell receptor (beta chain) comes out of a study of blood T cells in healthy people across ages (dated by TCRdb to about 2015). Turning to the overall study: In model experiments, template switching captured about one uniquely barcoded TCR beta cDNA molecule for every two T cells. For two donors (one aged 18 to 30 and one aged 80 or older), the study analyzed two additional independent replicas of 1 million unique cDNA reads from the same blood draw. Age-related changes in TCR beta repertoire diversity were measured in the study by deep sequencing normalized with unique cDNA molecular identifiers. Donors of different ages were randomly distributed across sequencing lanes to avoid experimental bias. The donors were split into four age groups: young (average around 15 years), middle-aged (nearly 40), aged (around 67) and long-lived (over 80). Findings and caveats that apply to the study as a whole: Bulk unsorted PBMC profiling prevented conclusive comparison of naive and antigen-experienced compartments. As age increased, observed TCR beta diversity per million T cells dropped in a roughly linear way, and a significant reduction was already evident by age 40. The long-lived group showed more naive CD4+ T cells, fewer expanded clones and increased TCR diversity than the aged group, suggesting age selection. Donor CMV infection status was unknown, potentially confounding age-related changes in expanded clonotypes. Total diversity estimates from one million sequenced T cells were considered lower bounds and underestimates. The percentage of naive T cells measured by flow cytometry correlated strongly with observed TCR beta diversity.

The donors were roughly 38 Caucasian individuals from Russia, aged roughly 6 to 95 years, who were systemically healthy. Around 10 milliliters of peripheral blood were collected from each donor into EDTA-treated Vacutainer tubes. Ficoll-Paque density-gradient centrifugation was used to isolate PBMCs, with at least 7 million obtained per sample. Trizol reagent was used to extract total RNA from the PBMCs, yielding at least 5 micrograms per sample. For every donor, flow cytometry on a PBMC aliquot measured the percentage of naive CD45RAhigh/CD27high T cells. The CDR3 sequence holds 16 residues, the cysteine and phenylalanine included. The only DNA kept is the CDR3, 48 bases in frame from the first base. According to the germline V gene, CDR1 reads MGHDK and CDR2 reads SYGVNS. The junction carries 14 bases between V and J, which are trimmed by 3 bases and 2 bases respectively. The library was made by 5' RACE. The data were produced on an Illumina HiSeq 2500. The second PCR ran for roughly 7 to 12 cycles and used a J-beta primer mix along with a sample-barcoded 5' primer. A unique molecular identifier was introduced onto each TCR beta cDNA molecule by a template-switch 5' adaptor carrying 12 random nucleotides. Each sample yielded at least 2.5 million CDR3-containing paired-end reads. First-strand cDNA synthesis was performed from all RNA using the Mint cDNA synthesis kit, with priming by a TRBC-specific oligonucleotide. All cDNA was treated with uracil-DNA glycosylase and then went through a first 18-cycle PCR with the universal primers M1SS and BC2_uni_R. Per the source publication's procedure: For normalization, 1 million high-quality reads, each with a distinct molecular identifier, were randomly selected from each sample. Instead of being binned into consensus sequences, reads with shared molecular identifiers were discarded. CDR3 identification, clonotype clustering and error correction used MiTCR with a Q25 quality threshold and the strictest error-elimination algorithm. A nonparametric unseen species model with Euler transformation was used to estimate a lower bound on total TCR beta diversity. Using fastp at Q25 and MiXCR, TCRdb reprocessed the public reads and kept productive beta chains. Each record represents a unique CDR3 protein, reported with the most common genes and DNA among its rows. TCRdb's processing, not the authors' own work, is the source of the V and J calls. The sample includes more than 800,000 distinct CDR3 sequences, with more than 25% observed a single time. Jointly, the top ten make up 15% to 20% of the sample.

Comments on this clonotype: This clone's antigen is unknown. Base qualities are not at hand, and no much larger clone is one base apart.

This receptor was taken from an elderly woman in good health. The sequence links TRBV25-1 to TRBJ1-3; the D gene assignment is ambiguous. Sequencing used blood. Here the CDR3 is given as CASSEGSLPPGNTIYF. In nucleotide form, the sequence is TGTGCCAGCAGTGAGGGGAGTTTACCTCCTGGAAACACCATATATTTT.